A single TCR beta chain is shown here with its context. Antigen: not known. As originally analysed: In papillary thyroid cancer, a distant-metastasis classifier was built using CDR3 differences across clinicopathological groups. TCRdb reanalyzed the PCR reads via MiXCR. These V and J calls derive from TCRdb rather than the authors' analysis. Among about 20,000 clones, around 29% were seen once, and the ten largest hold roughly 15%. This record comes from a study of metastatic and nonmetastatic thyroid tumors. Overall study: Malignant thyroid and benign thyroid patients provided blood and tumor or nodule tissue whose repertoires were compared.

The CDR3 totals 15 residues. The V gene's germline CDR1 is DFQATT and CDR2 SNEGSKA (reference sequence). V dropped 0 bases and J dropped 10 bases, with 18 bases sitting between them. Study results and limitations: Reported TCR beta diversity, measured in blood and tumor, was significantly higher for malignant thyroid tumors than for benign nodules.

Patients had received no treatment of any kind before thyroid surgery. The clonotype was recovered from a female donor with papillary thyroid cancer or a benign thyroid nodule (not recorded which). Some clones in this sample may be carry-over from other donors' samples. The rearrangement uses TRBV20-1 and TRBJ1-4; tentatively, D is TRBD1 (5 bases). The specimen was blood. The DNA of the CDR3 is TGCAGTGCTAGAGATGTGGACGTCGGGGGAGGAAAACTGTTTTTT. Residues: CSARDVDVGGGKLFF.